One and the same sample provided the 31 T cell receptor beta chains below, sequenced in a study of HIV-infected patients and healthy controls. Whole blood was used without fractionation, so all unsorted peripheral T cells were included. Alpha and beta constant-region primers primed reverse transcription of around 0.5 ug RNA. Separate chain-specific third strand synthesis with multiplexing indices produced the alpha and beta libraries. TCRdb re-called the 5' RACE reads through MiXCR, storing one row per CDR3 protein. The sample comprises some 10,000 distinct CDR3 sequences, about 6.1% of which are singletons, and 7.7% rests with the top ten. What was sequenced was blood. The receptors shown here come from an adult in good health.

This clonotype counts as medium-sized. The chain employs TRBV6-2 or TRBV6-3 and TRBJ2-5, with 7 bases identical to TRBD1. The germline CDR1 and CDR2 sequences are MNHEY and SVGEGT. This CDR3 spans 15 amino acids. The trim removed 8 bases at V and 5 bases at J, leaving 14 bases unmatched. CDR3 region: CASETLRIRGETQYF. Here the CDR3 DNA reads TGTGCCAGCGAAACCCTCCGGATCAGGGGGGAGACCCAGTACTTC.

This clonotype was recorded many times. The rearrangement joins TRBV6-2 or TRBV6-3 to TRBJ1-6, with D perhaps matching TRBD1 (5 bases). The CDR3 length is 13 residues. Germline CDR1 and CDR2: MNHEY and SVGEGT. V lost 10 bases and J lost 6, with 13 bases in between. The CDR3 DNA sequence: TGTGCCACACGGTCGCAGGGTAATTCACCCCTCCACTTT. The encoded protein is CATRSQGNSPLHF.

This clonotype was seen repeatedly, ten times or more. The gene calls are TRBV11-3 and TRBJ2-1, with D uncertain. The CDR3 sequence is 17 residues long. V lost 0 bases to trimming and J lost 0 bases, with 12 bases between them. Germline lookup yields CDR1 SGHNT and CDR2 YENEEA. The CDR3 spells CASSLEGPGTSYNEQFF. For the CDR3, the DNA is TGTGCCAGCAGCTTAGAGGGTCCAGGAACCTCCTACAATGAGCAGTTCTTC. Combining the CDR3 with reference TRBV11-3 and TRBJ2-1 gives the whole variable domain EAGVVQSPRYKIIEKKQPVAFWCNPISGHNTLYWYLQNLGQGPELLIRYENEEAVDDSQLPKDRFSAERLKGVDSTLKIQPAELGDSAVYLCASSLEGPGTSYNEQFFGPGTRLTVL.

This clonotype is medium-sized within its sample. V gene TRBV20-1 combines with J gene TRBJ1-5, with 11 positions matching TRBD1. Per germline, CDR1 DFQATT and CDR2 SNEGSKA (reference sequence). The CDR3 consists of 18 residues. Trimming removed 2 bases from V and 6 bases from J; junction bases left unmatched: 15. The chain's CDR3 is CSARSGQGASLVGQPQHF. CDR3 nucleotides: TGCAGTGCTAGATCCGGACAGGGGGCGTCTTTAGTCGGTCAGCCCCAGCATTTT.

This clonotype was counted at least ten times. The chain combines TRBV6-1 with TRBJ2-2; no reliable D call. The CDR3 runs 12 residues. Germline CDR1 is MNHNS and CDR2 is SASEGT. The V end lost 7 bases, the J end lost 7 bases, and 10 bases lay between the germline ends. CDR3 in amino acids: CASIGLDGELFF. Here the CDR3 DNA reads TGTGCCAGCATCGGGCTTGACGGGGAGCTGTTTTTT.

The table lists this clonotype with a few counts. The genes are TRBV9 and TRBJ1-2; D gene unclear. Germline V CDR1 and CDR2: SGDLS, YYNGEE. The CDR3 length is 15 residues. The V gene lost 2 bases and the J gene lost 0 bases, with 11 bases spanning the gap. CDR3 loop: CASSVSDKPNYGYTF. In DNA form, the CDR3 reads TGTGCCAGCAGCGTTTCTGACAAACCTAACTATGGCTACACCTTC.

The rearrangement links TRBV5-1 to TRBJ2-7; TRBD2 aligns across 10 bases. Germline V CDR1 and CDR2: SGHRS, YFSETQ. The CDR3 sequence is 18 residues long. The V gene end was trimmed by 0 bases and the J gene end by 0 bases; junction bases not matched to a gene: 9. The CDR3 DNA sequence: TGCGCCAGCAGCTTGGAAGCGGGAGGGCCTCTCAGCTCCTACGAGCAGTACTTC. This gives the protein CASSLEAGGPLSSYEQYF.

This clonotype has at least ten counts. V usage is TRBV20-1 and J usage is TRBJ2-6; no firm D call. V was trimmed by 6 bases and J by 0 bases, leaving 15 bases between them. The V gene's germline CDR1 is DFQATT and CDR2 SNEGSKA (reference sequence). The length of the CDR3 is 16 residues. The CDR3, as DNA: TGCAGTGCCCAACAGAGTCAGTACTCTGGGGCCAACGTCCTGACTTTC. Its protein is CSAQQSQYSGANVLTF.

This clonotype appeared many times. Here the CDR3 DNA reads TGTGCCAGCAGCTTTTCAGGGCATGGCTACACCTTC. Protein: CASSFSGHGYTF. The rearrangement uses TRBV11-2 and TRBJ1-2; D may be TRBD1 (5 bases). Germline CDR1 SGHAT, CDR2 FQNNGV. The CDR3 is 12 residues long. With 3 bases removed from V and 6 bases from J, the gap between germline ends came to 8 bases.

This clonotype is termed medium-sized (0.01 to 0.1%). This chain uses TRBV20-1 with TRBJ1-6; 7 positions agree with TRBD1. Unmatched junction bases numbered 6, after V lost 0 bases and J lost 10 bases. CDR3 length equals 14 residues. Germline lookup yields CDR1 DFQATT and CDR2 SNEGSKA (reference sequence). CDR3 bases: TGCAGTGCTAGAGATGACAGGGAATGGTCACCCCTCCACTTT. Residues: CSARDDREWSPLHF.

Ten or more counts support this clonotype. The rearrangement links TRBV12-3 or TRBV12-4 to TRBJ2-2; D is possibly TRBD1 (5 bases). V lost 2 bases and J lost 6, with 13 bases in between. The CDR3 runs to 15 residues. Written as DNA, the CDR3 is TGTGCCAGCAGTTTAAGGGGTCTGATTCCCGGGGAGCTGTTTTTT. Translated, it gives CASSLRGLIPGELFF.

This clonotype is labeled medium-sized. This CDR3 reads CASRQTSGRQETQYF. Here the CDR3 DNA reads TGTGCCAGCAGACAGACTAGCGGGAGGCAAGAGACCCAGTACTTC. The J gene is TRBJ2-5, the V gene TRBV6-5, with TRBD2 matching 13 bases. Trimming took 6 bases from V and 2 from J; bases not matched to a gene: 3. The CDR3 has 15 amino acids. Looked up from germline, CDR1 is MNHEY and CDR2 is SVGAGI.

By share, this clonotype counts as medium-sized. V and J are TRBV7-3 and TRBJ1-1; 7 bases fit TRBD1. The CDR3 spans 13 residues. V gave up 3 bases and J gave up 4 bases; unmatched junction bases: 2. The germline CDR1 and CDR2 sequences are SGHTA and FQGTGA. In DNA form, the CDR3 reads TGTGCCAGCAGCTTGCAGGGGGGCACTGAAGCTTTCTTT. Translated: CASSLQGGTEAFF.

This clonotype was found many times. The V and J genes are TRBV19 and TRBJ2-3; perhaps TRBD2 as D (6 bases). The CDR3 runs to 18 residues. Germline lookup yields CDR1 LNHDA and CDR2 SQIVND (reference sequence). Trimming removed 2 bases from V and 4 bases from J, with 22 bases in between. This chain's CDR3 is CASSITRRGRVGPDTQYF. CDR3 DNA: TGTGCCAGTAGTATAACTCGGAGGGGCAGGGTCGGCCCAGATACGCAGTATTTT.

CDR3 sequence (DNA): TGTGCCAGCAGCTCTCAGTGGGGGACTGAAGCTTTCTTT. It codes for CASSSQWGTEAFF. The rearrangement joins TRBV11-1 to TRBJ1-1; tentative D call: TRBD1 (5 bases). CDR3 length: 13 amino acids. Germline CDR1 is SGHAT and CDR2 is FQDESV (reference sequence). Trimming stripped 4 bases from V and 5 bases from J, with 11 bases between.

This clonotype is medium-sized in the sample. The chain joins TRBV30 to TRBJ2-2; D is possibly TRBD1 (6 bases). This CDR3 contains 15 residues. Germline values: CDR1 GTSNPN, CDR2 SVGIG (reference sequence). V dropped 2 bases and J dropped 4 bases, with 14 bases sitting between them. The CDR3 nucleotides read TGTGCCTGGAGTTTACAGGGAACGGGCACCGGGGAGCTGTTTTTT. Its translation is CAWSLQGTGTGELFF.

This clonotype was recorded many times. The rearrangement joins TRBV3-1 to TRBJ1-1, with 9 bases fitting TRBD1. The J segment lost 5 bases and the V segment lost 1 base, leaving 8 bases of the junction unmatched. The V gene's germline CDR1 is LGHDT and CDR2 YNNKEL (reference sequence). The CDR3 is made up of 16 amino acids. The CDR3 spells CASSQVFRQGGTEAFF. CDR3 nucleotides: TGTGCCAGCAGCCAAGTGTTTAGACAGGGGGGTACTGAAGCTTTCTTT.

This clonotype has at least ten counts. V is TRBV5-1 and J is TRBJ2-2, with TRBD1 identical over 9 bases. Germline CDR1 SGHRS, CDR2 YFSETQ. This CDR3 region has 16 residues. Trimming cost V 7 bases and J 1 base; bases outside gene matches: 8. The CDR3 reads CASVEQGAVNTGELFF. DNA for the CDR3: TGCGCCAGCGTCGAACAGGGGGCTGTGAACACCGGGGAGCTGTTTTTT. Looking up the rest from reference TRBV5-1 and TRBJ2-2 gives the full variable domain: KAGVTQTPRYLIKTRGQQVTLSCSPISGHRSVSWYQQTPGQGLQFLFEYFSETQRNKGNFPGRFSGRQFSNSRSEMNVSTLELGDSALYLCASVEQGAVNTGELFFGEGSRLTVL.

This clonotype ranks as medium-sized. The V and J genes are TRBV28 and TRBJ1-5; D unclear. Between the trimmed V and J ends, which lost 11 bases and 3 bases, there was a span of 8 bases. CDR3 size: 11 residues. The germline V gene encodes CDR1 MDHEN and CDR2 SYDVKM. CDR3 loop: CAGGPNQPQHF. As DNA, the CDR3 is TGTGCCGGCGGCCCCAATCAGCCCCAGCATTTT.

The CDR3 spells CSARFGTSYYEQYF. The CDR3 nucleotides are TGCAGTGCTAGATTCGGGACTAGCTACTACGAGCAGTACTTC. The rearrangement joins TRBV20-1 to TRBJ2-7; 9 bases are shared with TRBD2. The CDR3 extends over 14 amino acids. V lost 2 bases to trimming and J lost 3 bases; unmatched junction nucleotides: 5. Per the germline V gene, CDR1 is DFQATT and CDR2 is SNEGSKA (reference sequence).

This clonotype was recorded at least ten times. The CDR3 bases are TGTGCCAGCAGCTTGTTCCGAAGGGATACTGAGCAGTTCTTC. This codes for CASSLFRRDTEQFF. The chain uses TRBV5-8 and TRBJ2-1, with D uncertain. Germline CDR1 SGHTS, CDR2 YDEGEE. V was cut by 1 base and J by 9 bases, with 14 bases left in between. The CDR3 totals 14 residues.

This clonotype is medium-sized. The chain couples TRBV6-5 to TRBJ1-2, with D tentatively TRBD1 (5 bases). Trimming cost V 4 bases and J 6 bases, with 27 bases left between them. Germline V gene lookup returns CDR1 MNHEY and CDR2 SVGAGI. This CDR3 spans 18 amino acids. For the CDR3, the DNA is TGTGCCAGCAGTTTCCGAGGCATTGGGGGGTCCTTAGGGGATGGCTACACCTTC. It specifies CASSFRGIGGSLGDGYTF.

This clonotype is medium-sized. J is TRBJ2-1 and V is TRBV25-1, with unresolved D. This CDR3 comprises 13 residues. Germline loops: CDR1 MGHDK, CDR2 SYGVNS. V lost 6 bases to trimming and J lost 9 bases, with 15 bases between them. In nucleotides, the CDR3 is TGTGCCAGCAGGACCGACGGTACTTTTGAGCAGTTCTTC. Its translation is CASRTDGTFEQFF.

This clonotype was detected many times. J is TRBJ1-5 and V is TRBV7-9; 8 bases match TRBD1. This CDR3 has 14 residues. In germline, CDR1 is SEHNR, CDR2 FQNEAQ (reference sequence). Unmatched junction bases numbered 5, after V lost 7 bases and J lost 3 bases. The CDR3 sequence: CASTGGQDNQPQHF. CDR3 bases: TGTGCCAGCACGGGGGGACAGGACAATCAGCCCCAGCATTTT.

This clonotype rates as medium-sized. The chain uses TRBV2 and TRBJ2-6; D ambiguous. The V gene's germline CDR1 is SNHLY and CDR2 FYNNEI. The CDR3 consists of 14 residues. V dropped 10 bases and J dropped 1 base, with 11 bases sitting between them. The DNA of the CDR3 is TGTGCCACCACCTGGGATTCTGGGGCCAACGTCCTGACTTTC. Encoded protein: CATTWDSGANVLTF.

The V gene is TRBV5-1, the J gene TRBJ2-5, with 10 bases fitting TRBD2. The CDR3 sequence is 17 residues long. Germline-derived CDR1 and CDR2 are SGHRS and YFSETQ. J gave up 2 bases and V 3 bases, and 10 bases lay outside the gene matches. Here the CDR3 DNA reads TGCGCCAGCAGCTCCCAGGCGGCACTAGCGGGACAAGAGACCCAGTACTTC. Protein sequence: CASSSQAALAGQETQYF.

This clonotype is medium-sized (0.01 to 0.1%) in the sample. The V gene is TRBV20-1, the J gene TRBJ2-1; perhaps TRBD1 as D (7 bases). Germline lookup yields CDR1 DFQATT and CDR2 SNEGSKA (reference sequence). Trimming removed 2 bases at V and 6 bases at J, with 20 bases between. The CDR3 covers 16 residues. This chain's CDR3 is CSARSEGALDINEQFF. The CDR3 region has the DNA TGCAGTGCTAGATCGGAGGGGGCCCTAGATATCAATGAGCAGTTCTTC.

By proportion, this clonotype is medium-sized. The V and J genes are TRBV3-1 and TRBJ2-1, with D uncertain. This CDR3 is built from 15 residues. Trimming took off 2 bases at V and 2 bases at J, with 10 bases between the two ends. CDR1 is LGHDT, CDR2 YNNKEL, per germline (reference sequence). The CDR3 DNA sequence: TGTGCCAGCAGCCAAATGCCTAATGCCTACAATGAGCAGTTCTTC. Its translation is CASSQMPNAYNEQFF.

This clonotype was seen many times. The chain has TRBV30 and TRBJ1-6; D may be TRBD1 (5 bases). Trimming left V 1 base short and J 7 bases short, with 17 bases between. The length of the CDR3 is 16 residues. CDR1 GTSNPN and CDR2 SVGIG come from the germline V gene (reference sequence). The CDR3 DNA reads TGTGCCTGGAGTGAACGGCGGGGACTTCCAAATTCACCCCTCCACTTT. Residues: CAWSERRGLPNSPLHF.

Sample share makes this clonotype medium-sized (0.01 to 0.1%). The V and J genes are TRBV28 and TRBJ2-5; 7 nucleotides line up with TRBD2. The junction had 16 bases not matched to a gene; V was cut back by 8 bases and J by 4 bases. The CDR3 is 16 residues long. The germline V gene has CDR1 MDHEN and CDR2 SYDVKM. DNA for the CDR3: TGTGCCAGCGCCCGGTGGGCCGCGGGAGTTGCAGAGACCCAGTACTTC. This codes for CASARWAAGVAETQYF.

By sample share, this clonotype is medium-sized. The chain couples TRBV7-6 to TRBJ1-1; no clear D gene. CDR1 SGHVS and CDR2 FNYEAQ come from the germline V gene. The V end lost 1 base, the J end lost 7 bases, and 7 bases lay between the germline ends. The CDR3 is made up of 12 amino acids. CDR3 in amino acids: CASSLETGEAFF. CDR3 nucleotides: TGTGCCAGCAGCTTAGAAACGGGTGAAGCTTTCTTT.